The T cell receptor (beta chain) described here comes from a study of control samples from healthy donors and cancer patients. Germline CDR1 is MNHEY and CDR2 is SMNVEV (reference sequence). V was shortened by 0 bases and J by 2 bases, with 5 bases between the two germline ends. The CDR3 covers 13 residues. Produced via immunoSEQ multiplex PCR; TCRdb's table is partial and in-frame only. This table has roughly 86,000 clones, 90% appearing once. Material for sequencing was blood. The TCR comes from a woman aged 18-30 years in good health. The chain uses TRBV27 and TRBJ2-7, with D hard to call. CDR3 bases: TGTGCCAGCAGTTTATCGGATGCCTACGAGCAGTACTTC. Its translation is CASSLSDAYEQYF.